The 13 T cell receptor beta chains listed next were all sequenced from one sample in a study of T cells in Graves' hyperthyroidism and ophthalmopathy. TCR beta CDR3 regions were amplified from RNA transcripts. HTBI primers were used for first-round RT-PCR of the TCR CDR3. TCRdb recomputed calls from the multiplex PCR reads with MiXCR, one row per CDR3 protein. This repertoire shows hundreds of thousands of distinct CDR3 sequences, roughly 22% found once; its top ten account for around two thirds. Sequencing used blood. These TCRs come from a man between 25 and 39 years old with Graves' ophthalmopathy.

The V call is TRBV11-2, the J call TRBJ1-6; D is uncertain. V dropped 5 bases and J dropped 0 bases, with 8 bases sitting between them. The germline V gene has CDR1 SGHAT and CDR2 FQNNGV. There are 15 residues in the CDR3. The DNA for the CDR3 is TGTGCCAGCAGCCCGAGGAGCTCCTATAATTCACCCCTCCACTTT. Amino acid sequence: CASSPRSSYNSPLHF.

This clonotype was observed a single time. The chain carries TRBV30 and TRBJ1-6, with 8 bases lining up with TRBD1. The CDR3 spans 15 residues. Germline trimming cut 3 bases from V and 10 bases from J; bases unmatched to any gene: 11. Germline V gene lookup returns CDR1 GTSNPN and CDR2 SVGIG (reference sequence). For the CDR3, the DNA is TGTGCCTGGAGAAGGGACGGACAGGGCGGATCACCCCTCCACTTT. Amino acids: CAWRRDGQGGSPLHF.

Points on this clonotype: This CDR3 fails to terminate in the conserved phenylalanine or tryptophan, so it likely reflects a read error. The J gene is TRBJ2-1, the V gene TRBV11-3; 7 bases line up with TRBD2. Trimming cost V 5 bases and J 6 bases; bases outside gene matches: 10. Germline V CDR1 and CDR2: SGHNT, YENEEA. This CDR3 has 15 residues. CDR3 residues: CASSLNSGFGNEQFI. CDR3 coding DNA: TGTGCCAGCAGCCTTAATAGCGGGTTCGGCAATGAGCAGTTCATC.

The rearrangement uses TRBV20-1 and TRBJ2-1; 12 bases are shared with TRBD2. V was clipped by 0 bases and J by 3 bases; unmatched bases: 3. The CDR3 runs 16 residues. Germline V gene sequence: CDR1 DFQATT, CDR2 SNEGSKA (reference sequence). CDR3: CSARETSGGLYNEQFF. DNA of the CDR3: TGCAGTGCTAGAGAGACTAGCGGGGGCCTCTACAATGAGCAGTTCTTC.

There are many counts of this clonotype. V and J are TRBV5-6 and TRBJ2-1, with 11 bases matching TRBD2. With 0 bases clipped from V and 6 bases from J, the junction kept 5 bases outside the gene matches. This CDR3 has 16 amino acids. Germline-derived CDR1 and CDR2 are SGHDT and YYEEEE. The CDR3 sequence is CASSLGLAGPTNEQFF. CDR3 nucleotides: TGTGCCAGCAGCTTGGGACTAGCGGGACCCACCAATGAGCAGTTCTTC.

The chain employs TRBV20-1 and TRBJ2-1; 9 bases are shared with TRBD1. Germline CDR1 DFQATT, CDR2 SNEGSKA (reference sequence). The ends lost 3 bases at V and 2 bases at J; junction bases unmatched: 5. The CDR3 contains 15 residues. The CDR3 protein is CSARPGTGPYNEQFF. The CDR3 DNA reads as TGCAGTGCTAGGCCCGGGACAGGGCCCTACAATGAGCAGTTCTTC.

This clonotype was seen repeatedly, ten times or more. CDR3 amino acids: CASSSDRKTPYGYTF. The DNA for the CDR3 is TGTGCCAGCAGTTCGGACAGGAAAACCCCCTATGGCTACACCTTC. J is TRBJ1-2 and V is TRBV28; the match to TRBD1 covers 7 bases. V lost 4 bases, J lost 4 bases, and 9 bases stayed unmatched. The CDR3 length is 15 residues. From germline, CDR1 is MDHEN and CDR2 SYDVKM.

In its sample, this clonotype was seen many times. The J gene is TRBJ2-5, the V gene TRBV12-3 or TRBV12-4, with D perhaps being TRBD1 or TRBD2 (6 bases each). Trimming cost V 7 bases and J 2 bases, with 17 bases left between them. The CDR3 spans 15 residues. CDR3 protein: CASTIRGAVQETQYF. The CDR3 coding sequence is TGTGCCAGCACCATTAGGGGGGCAGTTCAAGAGACCCAGTACTTC.

This clonotype was seen a handful of times. This sequence joins TRBV29-1 and TRBJ1-1, with D tentatively TRBD1 (5 bases). The V gene lost 4 bases and the J gene lost 1 base, with 7 bases spanning the gap. Germline-derived CDR1 and CDR2 are SQVTM and ANQGSEA. The CDR3 loop spans 12 amino acids. CDR3 nucleotide sequence: TGCAGCGTTGGGAGGGGGAACACTGAAGCTTTCTTT. This sequence encodes CSVGRGNTEAFF.

The CDR3 DNA sequence: TGTGCCAGCAGACGAAGGGGTGGGCTCCAAGAGACCCAGTACTTC. Amino acids: CASRRRGGLQETQYF. The chain combines TRBV7-9 with TRBJ2-5; weak D call: TRBD1 (5 bases). CDR3 length: 15 residues. Germline CDR1 reads SEHNR; CDR2 reads FQNEAQ (reference sequence). V was trimmed by 6 bases and J by 1 base, leaving 15 bases between them.

The chain employs TRBV7-2 and TRBJ2-1; 8 nucleotides align to TRBD2. V trimming: 3 bases; J trimming: 7 bases; junction bases outside the gene matches: 11. The CDR3 contains 16 residues. Germline CDR1 and CDR2: SGHTA and FQGNSA. CDR3 sequence reads: CASSFSGTLRGNEQFF. CDR3 nucleotides: TGTGCCAGCAGCTTTAGCGGGACCCTAAGGGGGAATGAGCAGTTCTTC.

Many counts were recorded for this clonotype. CDR3 loop: CASSLPWDEQFF. The DNA of the CDR3 is TGTGCCAGCAGCCTACCCTGGGATGAGCAGTTCTTC. The rearrangement uses TRBV11-3 and TRBJ2-1, with D unresolved. Germline V lookup: CDR1 SGHNT, CDR2 YENEEA. The CDR3 extends over 12 amino acids. V lost 5 bases, J lost 8 bases, and 10 bases lay in between.

The table lists this clonotype with a few counts. This chain links TRBV4-1 with TRBJ2-3, with D unclear. Germline CDR1 and CDR2: MGHRA and YSYEKL. This CDR3 has 15 residues. The V and J ends lost 1 base and 10 bases respectively, with 18 bases between them. CDR3 DNA sequence: TGCGCCAGCAGCCAAGTTGGGCAGGCCCTCCGCCCGCAGTATTTT. Its translation: CASSQVGQALRPQYF.